The 29 T cell receptor beta chains below come from one sample, sequenced in a study of cytomegalovirus exposure and HLA in healthy donors. It was with 60 Vbeta and 13 Jbeta primers that the PCR ran. Method: immunoSEQ multiplex PCR; TCRdb's copy keeps in-frame clones and lacks some. The profile shows around 150,000 clones, about 79% of them singletons. Sequencing was carried out using PBMCs. These receptors all come from a man in his forties or fifties in good health and CMV-seropositive.

This chain links TRBV4-1 with TRBJ2-7, with D tentatively TRBD2 (5 bases). V gave up 2 bases and J gave up 2 bases, with 16 bases separating them. This CDR3 contains 16 residues. Germline assignment: CDR1 MGHRA and CDR2 YSYEKL. The chain's CDR3 is CASSQLLNLRAYEQYF. The CDR3 region has the DNA TGCGCCAGCAGCCAACTGCTTAACCTGAGGGCCTACGAGCAGTACTTC.

The genes are TRBV30 and TRBJ2-5; TRBD2 matches at 8 bases. Germline V gene data show CDR1 as GTSNPN and CDR2 as SVGIG (reference sequence). This CDR3 region has 13 residues. The V segment lost 0 bases and the J segment 9 bases; nucleotides outside the gene matches: 6. CDR3 nucleotides: TGTGCCTGGAGTGTTACGGGACTAGGGGCCCAGTACTTC. Translated: CAWSVTGLGAQYF.

This sequence joins TRBV2 and TRBJ2-3; D perhaps matches TRBD2 (5 bases). CDR3 size: 14 residues. Germline V gene sequence: CDR1 SNHLY, CDR2 FYNNEI. Trimming left V 3 bases short and J 1 base short, with 8 bases between. This chain's CDR3 is CASSEVGGTDTQYF. As DNA, the CDR3 is TGTGCCAGCAGTGAGGTCGGGGGCACAGATACGCAGTATTTT.

The chain has TRBV5-1 and TRBJ1-4; 12 bases map to TRBD1. Looked up from germline, CDR1 is SGHRS and CDR2 is YFSETQ. Unmatched junction bases numbered 6, after V lost 5 bases and J lost 7 bases. The CDR3 runs 15 residues. In DNA form, the CDR3 reads TGCGCCAGCAGTCGACAGGGACAGGGGGCTGAAAAACTGTTTTTT. Protein product: CASSRQGQGAEKLFF.

The chain couples TRBV2 to TRBJ2-2; tentatively, D is TRBD1 (5 bases). Trimming stripped 6 bases from V and 7 bases from J, with 21 bases between. The CDR3 consists of 16 residues. Germline CDR1 is SNHLY and CDR2 is FYNNEI. Written as DNA, the CDR3 is TGTGCCAGCAGCGAACCAGCGCAGGGTCGGAACGGGGAGCTGTTTTTT. Translated, it gives CASSEPAQGRNGELFF.

The CDR3, as DNA: TGTGCCAGCAGTTACTTTCAGGGCGGCACCGGGGAGCTGTTTTTT. Its translation: CASSYFQGGTGELFF. The chain carries TRBV6-5 and TRBJ2-2; possible D gene TRBD1, 5 bases. V lost 1 base, J lost 4 bases, and 10 bases lay in between. CDR3 length: 15 amino acids. Germline V gene lookup returns CDR1 MNHEY and CDR2 SVGAGI.

The DNA of the CDR3 is TGTGCCAGCAGCCCCCTCCCGGGACAGGGGAATTCCAACTATGGCTACACCTTC. This gives the protein CASSPLPGQGNSNYGYTF. The J gene is TRBJ1-2, the V gene TRBV9, with 10 positions matching TRBD1. Germline V gene lookup returns CDR1 SGDLS and CDR2 YYNGEE. The CDR3 is made up of 18 amino acids. With 4 bases clipped from V and 2 bases from J, the junction kept 14 bases outside the gene matches.

DNA of the CDR3: TGTGCCAGCAGGTCACTAGCGCTGCCCTACGAGCAGTACGTC. This translates into CASRSLALPYEQYV. The chain couples TRBV27 to TRBJ2-7, with 7 bases lining up with TRBD2. This CDR3 region has 14 residues. Trimming at V came to 6 bases and at J to 2 bases, leaving 7 bases not matched to a gene. Per germline, CDR1 MNHEY and CDR2 SMNVEV (reference sequence).

This clone was seen just once. The rearrangement uses TRBV2 and TRBJ2-2, with D possibly matching TRBD1 (6 bases). The CDR3 has 14 residues. Germline CDR1 and CDR2: SNHLY and FYNNEI. The V gene lost 6 bases and the J gene lost 4 bases, with 12 bases spanning the gap. The CDR3 coding sequence is TGTGCCAGCAGAACCGGGACATCCACCGGGGAGCTGTTTTTT. Translated, it gives CASRTGTSTGELFF.

The V call is TRBV6-5, the J call TRBJ1-4; D might be TRBD1 (6 bases). Trimming took off 2 bases at V and 3 bases at J, with 10 bases between the two ends. Looked up from germline, CDR1 is MNHEY and CDR2 is SVGAGI. This CDR3 comprises 15 residues. This CDR3 is CASSYGRTANEKLFF. CDR3 nucleotides: TGTGCCAGCAGTTACGGTCGGACAGCTAATGAAAAACTGTTTTTT.

V usage is TRBV19 and J usage is TRBJ1-5; TRBD1 agrees at 8 bases. The junction had 7 bases not matched to a gene; V was cut back by 5 bases and J by 4 bases. This CDR3 region has 15 residues. Germline V gene sequence: CDR1 LNHDA, CDR2 SQIVND (reference sequence). CDR3 in DNA: TGTGCCAGTAGTCCGTGGACAGGGACTAATCAGCCCCAGCATTTT. This gives the protein CASSPWTGTNQPQHF.

The rearrangement uses TRBV7-3 and TRBJ2-5, with D possibly TRBD2 on 5 matching bases. The length of the CDR3 is 18 residues. Trimming removed 0 bases at V and 1 base at J, with 18 bases between. The germline gives CDR1 SGHTA, CDR2 FQGTGA. Written as DNA, the CDR3 is TGTGCCAGCAGCTTAACGCCAGTTGGCGGGCCCATCCAAGAGACCCAGTACTTC. Its protein is CASSLTPVGGPIQETQYF.

V gene TRBV13 combines with J gene TRBJ1-5; TRBD1 aligns across 7 bases. V trimming: 4 bases; J trimming: 7 bases; junction bases outside the gene matches: 10. The CDR3 loop spans 15 amino acids. In germline, CDR1 is PRHDT, CDR2 FYEKMQ (reference sequence). For the CDR3, the DNA is TGTGCCAGCAGCTATTCTAGACAGGGAGCCCAGCCCCAGCATTTT. This encodes CASSYSRQGAQPQHF.

The genes are TRBV6-7 and TRBJ1-1; a possible D gene is TRBD1 (6 bases). TRBV6-7 is placed among ORFs of uncertain function. The CDR3 totals 16 residues. The ends were cut back, 1 base at V and 5 bases at J, with 17 bases in the middle. The CDR3 DNA follows: TGTGCCAGCAGTTACTGGGGGGGCGCGGAGAGGACTGAAGCTTTCTTT. Protein: CASSYWGGAERTEAFF.

This clone was observed a handful of times. The chain carries TRBV2 and TRBJ2-1, with D perhaps TRBD2 (6 bases). Germline CDR1 reads SNHLY; CDR2 reads FYNNEI. Trimming took off 11 bases at V and 5 bases at J, with 16 bases between the two ends. This CDR3 is built from 13 residues. The CDR3 region has the DNA TGTGCCGGAGGGGAAAGGGCTAACAATGAGCAGTTCTTC. Amino acid sequence: CAGGERANNEQFF.

Details on this clone: The same CDR3 can be traced to other DNA sequences in this sample. DNA of the CDR3: TGTGCCAGCAGCTTTTCGGGACAGGGGACTATTCGCAATCAGCCCCAGCATTTT. Residues: CASSFSGQGTIRNQPQHF. The chain couples TRBV7-9 to TRBJ1-5; 10 bases are shared with TRBD1. Per the germline V gene, CDR1 is SEHNR and CDR2 is FQNEAQ (reference sequence). This CDR3 has 18 residues. With 3 bases clipped from V and 2 bases from J, the junction kept 10 bases outside the gene matches.

This clone was seen a few times. The genes are TRBV9 and TRBJ2-1; 8 bases align to TRBD2. The CDR3 has 16 residues. Losses at the gene ends were 0 bases for V and 4 bases for J; bases not matched to a gene: 6. The germline V gene has CDR1 SGDLS and CDR2 YYNGEE. The CDR3 is CASSVGGSGDYNEQFF. The CDR3 nucleotides read TGTGCCAGCAGCGTAGGGGGTAGCGGGGATTACAATGAGCAGTTCTTC.

The chain recombines TRBV9 with TRBJ2-1; possible D gene TRBD2, 6 bases. CDR1 is SGDLS and CDR2 is YYNGEE in the germline V gene. There are 15 residues in the CDR3. The V and J ends lost 0 bases and 7 bases respectively, with 14 bases between them. In nucleotides, the CDR3 is TGTGCCAGCAGCGTAGGCGGGACTTTAGAAAATGAGCAGTTCTTC. This translates into CASSVGGTLENEQFF.

The V gene is TRBV19, the J gene TRBJ2-1; 9 bases align to TRBD1. The ends lost 6 bases at V and 7 bases at J; junction bases unmatched: 4. This CDR3 is built from 13 residues. Per the germline V gene, CDR1 is LNHDA and CDR2 is SQIVND (reference sequence). The DNA of the CDR3 is TGTGCCAGTAGGGGACAGGGAGGGAATGAGCAGTTCTTC. This codes for CASRGQGGNEQFF. Complete variable domain (other parts from reference TRBV19 and TRBJ2-1): DGGITQSPKYLFRKEGQNVTLSCEQNLNHDAMYWYRQDPGQGLRLIYYSQIVNDFQKGDIAEGYSVSREKKESFPLTVTSAQKNPTAFYLCASRGQGGNEQFFGPGTRLTVL.

V usage is TRBV28 and J usage is TRBJ2-2, with D possibly being TRBD2 (6 bases). Germline V CDR1 and CDR2: MDHEN, SYDVKM. CDR3 length equals 16 residues. The V end was cut by 9 bases, the J end by 1 base, with 18 bases between. CDR3 DNA: TGTGCCAGTATATTATCAAGCGGGCAGAACACCGGGGAGCTGTTTTTT. Its translation is CASILSSGQNTGELFF.

The rearrangement uses TRBV9 and TRBJ2-3, with TRBD1 as a possible D gene (5 bases). This CDR3 is 14 amino acids long. Between the trimmed V and J ends, which lost 3 bases and 3 bases, there was a span of 11 bases. Germline assignment: CDR1 SGDLS and CDR2 YYNGEE. CDR3 bases: TGTGCCAGCAGCGATTTCCCAGGGACAGATACGCAGTATTTT. As protein: CASSDFPGTDTQYF.

This clone was counted once. The chain links TRBV5-1 to TRBJ2-7; 11 bases are a match to TRBD2. V trimming: 4 bases; J trimming: 0 bases; junction bases outside the gene matches: 6. CDR3 length equals 16 residues. CDR1 is SGHRS, CDR2 YFSETQ, per germline. The CDR3 sequence: CASSARLAGSSYEQYF. The CDR3 bases are TGCGCCAGCAGCGCCAGACTAGCGGGGAGCTCCTACGAGCAGTACTTC.

This rearrangement joins TRBV5-1 to TRBJ2-2; a weak D match, TRBD1 (5 bases). The CDR3 runs 14 residues. Germline CDR1 and CDR2: SGHRS and YFSETQ. The V gene lost 6 bases and the J gene lost 5 bases, with 14 bases spanning the gap. This CDR3 reads CASTNQGGTGELFF. CDR3 DNA sequence: TGCGCCAGCACGAATCAGGGTGGAACCGGGGAGCTGTTTTTT.

The V call is TRBV11-3, the J call TRBJ1-2, with D hard to call. The CDR3 spans 16 residues. The V and J ends lost 0 bases and 4 bases respectively, with 15 bases between them. Germline CDR1 is SGHNT and CDR2 is YENEEA. The CDR3 region is CASSLDFRSDPYGYTF. The CDR3, as DNA: TGTGCCAGCAGCTTAGATTTTAGGAGCGATCCCTATGGCTACACCTTC.

J is TRBJ1-6 and V is TRBV5-1; weak D call: TRBD1 (5 bases). V was cut by 3 bases and J by 5 bases, with 12 bases left in between. CDR3 length equals 15 residues. CDR1 and CDR2 (germline): SGHRS, YFSETQ. CDR3 sequence: CASSSGGVDNSPLHF. The CDR3 nucleotides read TGCGCCAGCAGCTCCGGAGGGGTCGATAATTCACCCCTCCACTTT.

The chain uses TRBV7-8 and TRBJ1-1, with a tentative D call TRBD1 (6 bases). V was pared by 5 bases and J by 0 bases, with 10 bases between. CDR1 and CDR2 from the germline V gene are SGHVS and FQNEAQ. This CDR3 contains 14 residues. The CDR3 loop is CASSNRVVNTEAFF. The CDR3 DNA sequence: TGTGCCAGCAGCAACAGGGTGGTGAACACTGAAGCTTTCTTT.

This chain connects TRBV9 to TRBJ2-1; TRBD2 matches at 10 bases. The CDR3 runs to 13 residues. Per the germline V gene, CDR1 is SGDLS and CDR2 is YYNGEE. V lost 1 base, J lost 10 bases, and 2 bases stayed unmatched. The CDR3 spells CASSVLSGGEQFF. CDR3 in DNA: TGTGCCAGCAGCGTACTTAGCGGGGGGGAGCAGTTCTTC. Together with reference TRBV9 and TRBJ2-1, the CDR3 gives the full variable domain: DSGVTQTPKHLITATGQRVTLRCSPRSGDLSVYWYQQSLDQGLQFLIQYYNGEERAKGNILERFSAQQFPDLHSELNLSSLELGDSALYFCASSVLSGGEQFFGPGTRLTVL.

The chain is built from TRBV11-2 and TRBJ2-7; 10 positions agree with TRBD1. Germline CDR1 and CDR2: SGHAT and FQNNGV. The trim removed 5 bases at V and 3 bases at J, leaving 10 bases unmatched. The CDR3 consists of 16 residues. For the CDR3, the DNA is TGTGCCAGCAGCCTCCTCCGGGACAGGGGATACTACGAGCAGTACTTC. Protein: CASSLLRDRGYYEQYF. The full variable domain, rest sourced from reference TRBV11-2 and TRBJ2-7, is EAGVAQSPRYKIIEKRQSVAFWCNPISGHATLYWYQQILGQGPKLLIQFQNNGVVDDSQLPKDRFSAERLKGVDSTLKIQPAKLEDSAVYLCASSLLRDRGYYEQYFGPGTRLTVT.

This chain joins TRBV7-8 and TRBJ1-2, with D unclear. Germline assignment: CDR1 SGHVS and CDR2 FQNEAQ. The CDR3 contains 14 residues. Trimming stripped 5 bases from V and 2 bases from J, with 12 bases between. In DNA, the CDR3 is TGTGCCAGCAGCCCGCCGGACTTCAACTATGGCTACACCTTC. Its protein is CASSPPDFNYGYTF.